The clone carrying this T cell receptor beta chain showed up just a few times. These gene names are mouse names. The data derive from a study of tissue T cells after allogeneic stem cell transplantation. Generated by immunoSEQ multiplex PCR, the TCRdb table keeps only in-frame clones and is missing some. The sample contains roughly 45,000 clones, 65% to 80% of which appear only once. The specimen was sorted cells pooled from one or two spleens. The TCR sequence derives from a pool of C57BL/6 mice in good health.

This CDR3 reads CASPRRDRGYEQYF. The CDR3 DNA, read in part, is TGTGCTAGCCCCCGTCGGGACAGGGGGTATGAACAGTAC. This rearrangement joins TRBV29 to TRBJ2-7, with TRBD1 matching over 11 bases. From the germline J gene comes the end of the CDR3, since the read stops 1 residue before it. V lost 8 bases and J lost 4; bases outside the gene matches: 7. The length of the CDR3 is 14 residues. CDR1 and CDR2 (germline): MSHET, SYDVDS.